This TCR beta chain is from a study of early T cells in non-severe SARS-CoV-2 infection. Germline CDR1 is MGHRA and CDR2 is YSYEKL. The length of the CDR3 is 12 residues. Trimming took off 3 bases at V and 6 bases at J, with 7 bases between the two ends. This clonotype was observed many times. Attached unique molecular identifiers marked individual cDNA molecules. Via MiXCR, TCRdb re-called the 5' RACE reads, giving one row per CDR3 protein. The data show 80,000 or so distinct CDR3 sequences, with 11% to 15% seen just once and around 3.3% held by the top ten. The chain has TRBV4-1 and TRBJ2-3, with unresolved D. This TCR was sampled from an adult who was a healthcare worker with PCR-confirmed SARS-CoV-2 infection or an uninfected control (not recorded which). Sequencing used whole blood. The CDR3 is CASSQPRDTQYF. The CDR3 DNA reads TGCGCCAGCAGCCAGCCGAGGGATACGCAGTATTTT.